Here is one T cell receptor (beta chain) with its context. Its cognate antigen is unknown. The study made its TCR cDNA through 5'RACE template switching. That step introduced a universal primer site along with UMIs. In TCRdb, the 5' RACE reads were re-called with MiXCR into one record per CDR3 protein. The table shows hundreds of thousands of distinct CDR3 sequences, with 6.2% occurring only once. The data stem from a study of T cells after yellow fever vaccination. General study points: The study found a weaker secondary response that peaked faster, day 5 versus 15. The booster response re-showed most primary clones: around 97% CD4, almost 90% CD8. Some clonotypes were seen in both the CD4 and the CD8 compartments. These made up a small share and likely arose from convergent recombination.

The TCR comes from a man aged 30 to 45 who received the YFV17D yellow fever vaccine. Sequencing was performed on PBMCs, taken 5 days after the yellow fever booster vaccination.

CDR3 nucleotide sequence: TGTGCCAGCAGCGCCCCGGGACAAAAGCGTGGCTACACCTTC. This gives the protein CASSAPGQKRGYTF. V usage is TRBV11-2 and J usage is TRBJ1-2; possibly TRBD1 for D (6 bases). Germline lookup yields CDR1 SGHAT and CDR2 FQNNGV. The ends were cut back, 5 bases at V and 7 bases at J, with 17 bases in the middle. The CDR3 loop spans 14 amino acids.